These T cell receptor beta chains were read from a single sample in a study of blood T cell repertoires in COVID-19. Profiled with immunoSEQ multiplex PCR; TCRdb holds only in-frame clones, not every one. The profile shows 240,000 or so clones, 86% of them singletons. The source material was PBMCs or T cells enriched from blood (not recorded which). The receptors derive from a woman between 45 and 60 years old who had recovered from COVID-19. The CDR3 runs from the conserved cysteine through the conserved F or W. The order of the fields is D gene, clone size, V gene, J gene, CDR3 protein, CDR3 DNA. A D gene is named only where the DNA matches it firmly. Expanded clones are given a class, and other clones once, few, many or no size at all.

D gene: NA
clone size: NA
V gene: TRBV7-8
J gene: TRBJ1-5
CDR3 protein: CASSLGRPFERYSNQPQHF
CDR3 DNA: TGTGCCAGCAGCTTAGGGCGGCCGTTCGAACGCTATAGCAATCAGCCCCAGCATTTT

D gene: TRBD2
clone size: few
V gene: TRBV2
J gene: TRBJ2-7
CDR3 protein: CASRLAGVYEQYF
CDR3 DNA: TGTGCCAGCAGACTAGCGGGAGTCTACGAGCAGTACTTC

D gene: NA
clone size: NA
V gene: TRBV5-4
J gene: TRBJ2-7
CDR3 protein: CASSLDRALYEQYF
CDR3 DNA: TGTGCCAGCAGCTTGGACAGGGCGCTCTACGAGCAGTACTTC

D gene: NA
clone size: NA
V gene: TRBV7-2
J gene: TRBJ2-4
CDR3 protein: CASRAGISVGNIQYF
CDR3 DNA: TGTGCCAGCAGGGCAGGGATATCTGTCGGAAACATTCAGTACTTC

D gene: TRBD1
clone size: once
V gene: TRBV10-2
J gene: TRBJ1-6
CDR3 protein: CASSESRTGDSPLHF
CDR3 DNA: TGCGCCAGCAGTGAGTCGAGGACAGGGGATTCACCCCTCCACTTT

D gene: NA
clone size: NA
V gene: TRBV7-3
J gene: TRBJ2-1
CDR3 protein: CASSTGNNEQFF
CDR3 DNA: TGTGCCAGCAGCACGGGAAACAATGAGCAGTTCTTC

D gene: TRBD2
clone size: NA
V gene: TRBV19
J gene: TRBJ2-1
CDR3 protein: CASSVGLAGAQEQFF
CDR3 DNA: TGTGCCAGTAGTGTCGGGCTAGCGGGGGCCCAGGAGCAGTTCTTC

D gene: TRBD2
clone size: NA
V gene: TRBV11-3
J gene: TRBJ2-1
CDR3 protein: CASSLALTGGFLNEQFF
CDR3 DNA: TGTGCCAGCAGCTTAGCTCTAACGGGGGGGTTCTTAAATGAGCAGTTCTTC

D gene: TRBD2
clone size: NA
V gene: TRBV30
J gene: TRBJ2-1
CDR3 protein: CALRSRGAYNEQFF
CDR3 DNA: TGTGCCCTGCGCTCGCGGGGGGCTTACAATGAGCAGTTCTTC

D gene: NA
clone size: NA
V gene: TRBV4-1
J gene: TRBJ2-1
CDR3 protein: CASSQELGVRSEQFF
CDR3 DNA: TGCGCCAGCAGCCAGGAACTAGGCGTCCGAAGCGAGCAGTTCTTC

D gene: NA
clone size: NA
V gene: TRBV4-1
J gene: TRBJ1-1
CDR3 protein: CASSTWTDNTEAFF
CDR3 DNA: TGCGCCAGCAGCACTTGGACAGATAACACTGAAGCTTTCTTT

D gene: TRBD2
clone size: NA
V gene: TRBV10-3
J gene: TRBJ2-5
CDR3 protein: CAISGRLAGGEETQYF
CDR3 DNA: TGTGCCATCAGTGGAAGACTAGCGGGAGGGGAAGAGACCCAGTACTTC

D gene: NA
clone size: NA
V gene: TRBV19
J gene: TRBJ1-3
CDR3 protein: CASTDSGNTIYF
CDR3 DNA: TGTGCCAGTACAGACTCTGGAAACACCATATATTTT

D gene: TRBD1
clone size: NA
V gene: TRBV30
J gene: TRBJ1-6
CDR3 protein: CAWDHSDRENSPLHF
CDR3 DNA: TGTGCCTGGGACCATTCTGACAGGGAAAATTCACCCCTCCACTTT

D gene: NA
clone size: NA
V gene: TRBV9
J gene: TRBJ2-5
CDR3 protein: CASSVGWASEETQYF
CDR3 DNA: TGTGCCAGCAGCGTAGGGTGGGCTAGCGAGGAGACCCAGTACTTC

D gene: TRBD1
clone size: NA
V gene: TRBV3-1/TRBV3-2
J gene: TRBJ1-1
CDR3 protein: CASTRQGAHTEAFF
CDR3 DNA: TGTGCCAGCACCCGACAGGGGGCGCACACTGAAGCTTTCTTT

D gene: NA
clone size: once
V gene: TRBV6-5
J gene: TRBJ2-1
CDR3 protein: CASSYSRVRNEQFF
CDR3 DNA: TGTGCCAGCAGTTACAGCAGGGTTAGGAATGAGCAGTTCTTC

D gene: NA
clone size: NA
V gene: TRBV5-5
J gene: TRBJ2-1
CDR3 protein: CASSPKTGNRVWVVNEQFF
CDR3 DNA: TGTGCCAGCAGTCCCAAAACAGGGAACAGGGTTTGGGTTGTGAATGAGCAGTTCTTC

D gene: NA
clone size: once
V gene: TRBV27
J gene: TRBJ1-2
CDR3 protein: CASSLSFTGRDGYTF
CDR3 DNA: TGTGCCAGCAGTTTATCGTTTACAGGGAGAGATGGCTACACCTTC